A single sample is the source of the 25 T cell receptor beta chains below, sequenced in a study of blood T cell repertoires in COVID-19. Measured with immunoSEQ multiplex PCR; TCRdb has only the in-frame clones, and not every one. The repertoire holds under 450,000 clones, with approximately 86% as singletons. The sample taken for sequencing was peripheral blood. The receptors were sampled from an older woman with COVID-19, enrolled during active disease.

The CDR3 loop is CASSYDPRTENQETQYF. The CDR3 DNA sequence: TGTGCCAGCAGTTACGATCCTAGGACAGAAAACCAAGAGACCCAGTACTTC. The V and J genes are TRBV6-2 or TRBV6-3 and TRBJ2-5; TRBD1 might be the D (6 bases). This CDR3 contains 17 residues. The V gene lost 2 bases and the J gene lost 0 bases, with 16 bases spanning the gap. CDR1 MNHEY and CDR2 SVGEGT come from the germline V gene.

The CDR3 protein is CASSLVPSGNEQFF. The CDR3 coding sequence is TGCGCCAGCAGCTTGGTTCCTAGCGGGAATGAGCAGTTCTTC. V usage is TRBV5-1 and J usage is TRBJ2-1, with 8 bases identical to TRBD2. This CDR3 is 14 amino acids long. Germline V CDR1 and CDR2: SGHRS, YFSETQ. Trimming at V came to 0 bases and at J to 7 bases, leaving 3 bases not matched to a gene.

The rearrangement joins TRBV7-3 to TRBJ2-1; D unclear. This CDR3 contains 14 residues. The germline V and J ends were trimmed by 0 bases and 8 bases, with 11 bases remaining between them. CDR1 is SGHTA and CDR2 is FQGTGA in the germline V gene. DNA of the CDR3: TGTGCCAGCAGCTTAACGATGTCTATCGATGAGCAGTTCTTC. Translating it yields CASSLTMSIDEQFF.

In this sample, this clone turned up once. V is TRBV7-6 and J is TRBJ2-7; the match to TRBD1 covers 7 bases. The CDR3 is 16 amino acids. Germline CDR1 SGHVS, CDR2 FNYEAQ. After removal of 4 bases from V and 4 bases from J, the junction contained 13 bases not matched to a gene. The CDR3 loop reads CASSCGTDRVIYEQYF. In nucleotides, the CDR3 is TGTGCCAGCAGCTGCGGCACAGACAGGGTCATATACGAGCAGTACTTC.

The chain couples TRBV6-5 to TRBJ2-3; 10 bases agree with TRBD2. Per germline, CDR1 MNHEY and CDR2 SVGAGI. This CDR3 has 15 residues. V shed 3 bases and J 2 bases; nucleotides not matched to a gene: 2. CDR3 protein: CASSYSGGYTDTQYF. The CDR3 nucleotides are TGTGCCAGCAGTTATAGCGGGGGGTACACAGATACGCAGTATTTT.

V is TRBV9 and J is TRBJ1-2, with TRBD1 matching 10 bases. Losses at the gene ends were 3 bases for V and 4 bases for J; bases not matched to a gene: 6. Germline CDR1 and CDR2: SGDLS and YYNGEE. The CDR3 runs to 15 residues. The CDR3 DNA reads as TGTGCCAGCAGCGGTGACAGGGGGCAAGGCTATGGCTACACCTTC. Translating it yields CASSGDRGQGYGYTF.

The V call is TRBV4-1, the J call TRBJ1-1; weak D call: TRBD1 (6 bases). Germline V CDR1 and CDR2: MGHRA, YSYEKL. The CDR3 spans 14 residues. Trimming pared 5 bases from V and 6 bases from J, leaving 16 bases between. This chain's CDR3 is CASSSQGSGSEAFF. CDR3 coding DNA: TGCGCCAGCAGCTCACAGGGCAGTGGCTCTGAAGCTTTCTTT.

The rearrangement uses TRBV24-1 and TRBJ2-1; the D is unclear. The V gene lost 3 bases and the J gene lost 7 bases, with 3 bases spanning the gap. The CDR3 loop spans 11 amino acids. In germline, CDR1 is KGHDR, CDR2 SFDVKD. The CDR3 DNA reads as TGTGCCACCAGTGATCAGAATGAGCAGTTCTTC. Protein: CATSDQNEQFF.

This rearrangement joins TRBV6-5 to TRBJ2-7; 8 positions agree with TRBD1. The CDR3 is 15 amino acids. With 0 bases clipped from V and 2 bases from J, the junction kept 3 bases outside the gene matches. In germline, CDR1 is MNHEY, CDR2 SVGAGI. This CDR3 is CASSYSLRGPYEQYF. The DNA for the CDR3 is TGTGCCAGCAGTTACTCCCTCAGGGGGCCCTACGAGCAGTACTTC.

This sequence joins TRBV10-3 and TRBJ1-2, with 9 bases that match TRBD1. The CDR3 is 13 residues long. The J segment lost 6 bases and the V segment lost 6 bases, leaving 5 bases of the junction unmatched. CDR1 ENHRY and CDR2 SYGVKD come from the germline V gene. DNA for the CDR3: TGTGCCATCAGAGGGGACAGGGATAATGGCTACACCTTC. It specifies CAIRGDRDNGYTF.

The chain combines TRBV19 with TRBJ2-1; the match to TRBD2 covers 7 bases. The junction had 7 bases not matched to a gene; V was cut back by 5 bases and J by 0 bases. This CDR3 spans 16 amino acids. The germline gives CDR1 LNHDA, CDR2 SQIVND (reference sequence). The CDR3 bases are TGTGCCAGTAGTCTGACTAGCCTAAACTCCTACAATGAGCAGTTCTTC. It specifies CASSLTSLNSYNEQFF.

This clone was recorded once. The V and J genes are TRBV4-2 and TRBJ2-7, with 9 bases identical to TRBD1. CDR1 LGHNA and CDR2 YNFKEQ come from the germline V gene. V lost 2 bases, J lost 0 bases, and 8 bases stayed unmatched. CDR3 length: 17 amino acids. This CDR3 is CASSQRWDRDLSYEQYF. CDR3 DNA sequence: TGTGCCAGCAGCCAACGCTGGGACAGGGACCTCTCCTACGAGCAGTACTTC.

This chain connects TRBV9 to TRBJ2-1; perhaps TRBD2 as D (5 bases). Between the trimmed V and J ends, which lost 4 bases and 7 bases, there was a span of 9 bases. The CDR3 covers 12 residues. Germline CDR1 and CDR2: SGDLS and YYNGEE. The CDR3 DNA sequence: TGTGCCAGCAGCCCTGGCGGGAATGAGCAGTTCTTC. Its protein is CASSPGGNEQFF.

The V call is TRBV9, the J call TRBJ1-5, with D unresolved. Germline lookup yields CDR1 SGDLS and CDR2 YYNGEE. V was trimmed by 3 bases and J by 3 bases, leaving 7 bases between them. The CDR3 is made up of 13 amino acids. In nucleotides, the CDR3 is TGTGCCAGCAGCGGTCTATACAATCAGCCCCAGCATTTT. It yields the protein CASSGLYNQPQHF.

The chain couples TRBV19 to TRBJ2-5; TRBD1 aligns across 9 bases. CDR1 and CDR2 from the germline V gene are LNHDA and SQIVND (reference sequence). The CDR3 covers 15 residues. V trimming: 7 bases; J trimming: 5 bases; junction bases outside the gene matches: 11. CDR3 coding DNA: TGTGCCAGTAACGCGGCGGGACAGGGATATGAGACCCAGTACTTC. Its translation is CASNAAGQGYETQYF.

The chain recombines TRBV19 with TRBJ1-5; D remains unclear. The CDR3 is 14 amino acids. With 3 bases removed from V and 1 base from J, the gap between germline ends came to 7 bases. Germline CDR1 reads LNHDA; CDR2 reads SQIVND (reference sequence). This chain's CDR3 is CASSIGGSNQPQHF. CDR3 bases: TGTGCCAGTAGTATCGGAGGGAGCAATCAGCCCCAGCATTTT.

The J gene is TRBJ1-6, the V gene TRBV5-1, with D perhaps TRBD1 (6 bases). The CDR3 contains 13 residues. V gave up 2 bases and J gave up 7 bases, with 7 bases separating them. Germline V CDR1 and CDR2: SGHRS, YFSETQ. CDR3 amino acids: CASSLQGNSPLHF. CDR3 nucleotides: TGCGCCAGCAGCTTACAGGGAAATTCACCCCTCCACTTT.

Only a few counts were recorded for this clone. The chain uses TRBV9 and TRBJ2-7; the D gene is possibly TRBD2 (5 bases). The CDR3 extends over 12 amino acids. V lost 4 bases, J lost 6 bases, and 11 bases lay in between. Per germline, CDR1 SGDLS and CDR2 YYNGEE. The CDR3 bases are TGTGCCAGCAGCTTAGGGAGTGGCGAGCAGTACTTC. Protein: CASSLGSGEQYF.

The rearrangement joins TRBV29-1 to TRBJ1-3; D gene uncertain. Germline V CDR1 and CDR2: SQVTM, ANQGSEA. CDR3 length: 12 amino acids. V lost 6 bases and J lost 0, with 6 bases in between. As DNA, the CDR3 is TGCAGCGTCGAGAACTCTGGAAACACCATATATTTT. Translated: CSVENSGNTIYF.

This chain uses TRBV4-1 with TRBJ2-6; maybe TRBD2 (7 bases). This CDR3 comprises 18 residues. Trimming removed 4 bases at V and 1 base at J, with 17 bases between. Germline V gives CDR1 MGHRA, CDR2 YSYEKL. In DNA form, the CDR3 reads TGCGCCAGCAGCCGGCACGGGGGGCCGACGTCTGGGGCCAACGTCCTGACTTTC. Translated: CASSRHGGPTSGANVLTF.

This rearrangement joins TRBV11-3 to TRBJ2-5; D might be TRBD2 (5 bases). CDR1 and CDR2 from the germline V gene are SGHNT and YENEEA. The CDR3 sequence is 13 residues long. Trimming took off 1 base at V and 5 bases at J, with 8 bases between the two ends. CDR3: CASSLAPGETQYF. In DNA, the CDR3 is TGTGCCAGCAGCTTAGCGCCGGGGGAGACCCAGTACTTC.

The gene calls are TRBV27 and TRBJ1-2; maybe TRBD1 (6 bases). CDR1 is MNHEY, CDR2 SMNVEV, per germline (reference sequence). V was cut by 2 bases and J by 5 bases, with 12 bases left in between. The CDR3 is made up of 14 amino acids. This chain's CDR3 is CASSLTGQLYGYTF. For the CDR3, the DNA is TGTGCCAGCAGTTTAACAGGACAGCTATATGGCTACACCTTC.

The chain couples TRBV7-2 to TRBJ2-7; D is perhaps TRBD2 (5 bases). V was trimmed by 4 bases and J by 7 bases, leaving 11 bases between them. This CDR3 spans 12 amino acids. Germline V CDR1 and CDR2: SGHTA, FQGNSA. The CDR3 DNA reads as TGTGCCAGCAGCTACGCGAGGGCTGAGCAGTACTTC. Its translation: CASSYARAEQYF.

This rearrangement joins TRBV3-1 (or the pseudogene TRBV3-2) to TRBJ1-1, with 11 bases aligning to TRBD1. The CDR3 sequence is 15 residues long. CDR1 LGHDT and CDR2 YNNKEL come from the germline V gene (reference sequence). V lost 1 base, J lost 6 bases, and 4 bases stayed unmatched. DNA for the CDR3: TGTGCCAGCAGCCAAGGTCCGGGACAGGGGGCTGAAGCTTTCTTT. Encoded protein: CASSQGPGQGAEAFF.

This clone was counted once. The chain has TRBV11-2 and TRBJ2-7, with TRBD1 matching over 11 bases. The length of the CDR3 is 14 residues. V was clipped by 3 bases and J by 3 bases; unmatched bases: 1. The germline gives CDR1 SGHAT, CDR2 FQNNGV. For the CDR3, the DNA is TGTGCCAGCAGCTTGGGACAGGGGGGCTACGAGCAGTACTTC. The encoded protein is CASSLGQGGYEQYF. The full variable domain, with the rest looked up from reference TRBV11-2 and TRBJ2-7, is EAGVAQSPRYKIIEKRQSVAFWCNPISGHATLYWYQQILGQGPKLLIQFQNNGVVDDSQLPKDRFSAERLKGVDSTLKIQPAKLEDSAVYLCASSLGQGGYEQYFGPGTRLTVT.